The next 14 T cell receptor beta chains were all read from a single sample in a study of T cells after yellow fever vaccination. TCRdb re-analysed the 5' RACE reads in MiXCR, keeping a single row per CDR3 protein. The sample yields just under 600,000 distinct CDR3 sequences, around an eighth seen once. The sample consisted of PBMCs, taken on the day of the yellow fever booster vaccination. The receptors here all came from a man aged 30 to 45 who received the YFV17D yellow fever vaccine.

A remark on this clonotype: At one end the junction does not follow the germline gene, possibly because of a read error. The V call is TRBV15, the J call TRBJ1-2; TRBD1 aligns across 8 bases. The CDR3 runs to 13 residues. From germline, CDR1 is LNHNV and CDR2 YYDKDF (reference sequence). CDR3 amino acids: CATSRDRTGLKSF. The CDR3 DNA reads TGTGCCACCAGCAGAGATCGGACAGGGCTGAAGTCCTTC. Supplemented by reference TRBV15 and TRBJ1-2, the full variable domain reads DAMVIQNPRYQVTQFGKPVTLSCSQTLNHNVMYWYQQKSSQAPKLLFHYYDKDFNNEADTPDNFQSRRPNTSFCFLDIRSPGLGDTAMYLCATSRDRTGLKSFGSGTRLTVV.

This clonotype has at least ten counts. CDR3: CASSPVTYEQYF. The CDR3 DNA is TGTGCCAGCAGCCCCGTAACCTACGAGCAGTACTTC. The chain recombines TRBV11-1 with TRBJ2-7; no clear D gene. The CDR3 is 12 amino acids. Germline V gives CDR1 SGHAT, CDR2 FQDESV (reference sequence). Trimming pared 5 bases from V and 2 bases from J, leaving 7 bases between.

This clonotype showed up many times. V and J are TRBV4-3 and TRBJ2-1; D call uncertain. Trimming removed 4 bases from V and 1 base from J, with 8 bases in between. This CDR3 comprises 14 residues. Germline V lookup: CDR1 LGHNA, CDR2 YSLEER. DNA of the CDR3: TGCGCCAGCAGCCCGTACGGTTCCTACAATGAGCAGTTCTTC. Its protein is CASSPYGSYNEQFF.

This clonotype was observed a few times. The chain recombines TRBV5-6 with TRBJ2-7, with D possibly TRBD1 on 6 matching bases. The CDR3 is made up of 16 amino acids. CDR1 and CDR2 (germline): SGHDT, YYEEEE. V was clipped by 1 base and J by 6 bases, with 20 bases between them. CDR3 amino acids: CASSLMSGRGSPEQYF. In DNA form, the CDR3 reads TGTGCCAGCAGCTTGATGTCCGGCAGGGGTTCCCCCGAGCAGTACTTC.

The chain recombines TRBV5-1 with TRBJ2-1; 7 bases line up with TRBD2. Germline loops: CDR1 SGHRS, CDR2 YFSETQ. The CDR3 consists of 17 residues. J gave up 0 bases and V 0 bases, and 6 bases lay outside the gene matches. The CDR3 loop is CASSLGAAGHSYNEQFF. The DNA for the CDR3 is TGCGCCAGCAGCTTGGGAGCAGCGGGGCACTCCTACAATGAGCAGTTCTTC.

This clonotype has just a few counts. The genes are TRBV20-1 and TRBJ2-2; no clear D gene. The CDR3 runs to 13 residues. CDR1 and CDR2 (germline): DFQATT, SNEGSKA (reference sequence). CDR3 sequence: CRTGPEGTGELFF. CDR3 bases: TGCAGGACCGGGCCTGAAGGGACCGGGGAGCTGTTTTTT.

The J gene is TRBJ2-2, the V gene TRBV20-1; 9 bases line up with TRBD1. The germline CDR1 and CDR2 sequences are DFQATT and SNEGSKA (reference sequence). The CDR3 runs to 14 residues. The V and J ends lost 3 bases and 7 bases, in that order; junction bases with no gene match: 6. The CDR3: CSASTGQGIGELFF. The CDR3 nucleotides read TGCAGTGCTAGTACGGGACAGGGAATCGGGGAGCTGTTTTTT.

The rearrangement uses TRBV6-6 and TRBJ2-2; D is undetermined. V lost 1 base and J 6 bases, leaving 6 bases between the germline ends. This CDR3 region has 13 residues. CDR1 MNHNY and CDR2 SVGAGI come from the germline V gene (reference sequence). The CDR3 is CASSYFRSGELFF. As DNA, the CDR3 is TGTGCCAGCAGTTACTTCCGATCCGGGGAGCTGTTTTTT.

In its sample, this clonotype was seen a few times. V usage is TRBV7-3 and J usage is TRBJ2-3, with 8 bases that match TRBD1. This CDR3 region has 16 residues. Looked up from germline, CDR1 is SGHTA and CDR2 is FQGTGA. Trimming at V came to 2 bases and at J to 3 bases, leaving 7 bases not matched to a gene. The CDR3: CASSLAPQGGTDTQYF. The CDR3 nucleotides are TGTGCCAGCAGCTTAGCTCCACAGGGGGGTACAGATACGCAGTATTTT. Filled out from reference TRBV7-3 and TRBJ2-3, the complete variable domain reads GAGVSQTPSNKVTEKGKYVELRCDPISGHTALYWYRQSLGQGPEFLIYFQGTGAADDSGLPNDRFFAVRPEGSVSTLKIQRTERGDSAVYLCASSLAPQGGTDTQYFGPGTRLTVL.

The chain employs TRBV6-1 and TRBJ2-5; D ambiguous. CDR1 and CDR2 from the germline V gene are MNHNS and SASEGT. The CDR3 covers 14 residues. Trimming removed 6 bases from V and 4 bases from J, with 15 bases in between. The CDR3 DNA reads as TGTGCCAGCAGAACACATGTTACCGGAGAGACCCAGTACTTC. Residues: CASRTHVTGETQYF.

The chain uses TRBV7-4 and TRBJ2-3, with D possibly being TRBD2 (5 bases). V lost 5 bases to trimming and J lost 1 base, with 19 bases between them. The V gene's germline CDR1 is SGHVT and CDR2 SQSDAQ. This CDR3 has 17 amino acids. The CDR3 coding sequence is TGTGCCAGCAGCCCCGCGACTACTTCGCTAGGCACAGATACGCAGTATTTT. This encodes CASSPATTSLGTDTQYF.

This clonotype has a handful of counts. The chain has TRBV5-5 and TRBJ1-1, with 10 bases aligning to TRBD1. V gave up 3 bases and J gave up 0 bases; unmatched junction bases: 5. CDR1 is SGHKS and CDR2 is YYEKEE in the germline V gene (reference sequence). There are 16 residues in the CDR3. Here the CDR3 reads CASSWGTGALNTEAFF. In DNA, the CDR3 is TGTGCCAGCAGCTGGGGGACAGGGGCTTTGAACACTGAAGCTTTCTTT. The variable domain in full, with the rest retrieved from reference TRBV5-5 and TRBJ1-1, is DAGVTQSPTHLIKTRGQQVTLRCSPISGHKSVSWYQQVLGQGPQFIFQYYEKEERGRGNFPDRFSARQFPNYSSELNVNALLLGDSALYLCASSWGTGALNTEAFFGQGTRLTVV.

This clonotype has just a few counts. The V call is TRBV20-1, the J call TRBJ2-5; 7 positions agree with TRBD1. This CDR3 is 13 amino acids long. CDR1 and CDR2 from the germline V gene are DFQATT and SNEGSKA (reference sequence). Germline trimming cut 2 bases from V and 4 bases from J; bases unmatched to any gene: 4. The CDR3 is CSARQGVGETQYF. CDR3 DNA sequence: TGCAGTGCTAGACAGGGGGTTGGAGAGACCCAGTACTTC.

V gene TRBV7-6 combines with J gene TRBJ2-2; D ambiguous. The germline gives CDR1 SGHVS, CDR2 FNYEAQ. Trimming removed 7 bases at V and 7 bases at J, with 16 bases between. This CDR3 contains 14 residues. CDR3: CASKSRNSGGELFF. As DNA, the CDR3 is TGTGCCAGCAAATCAAGGAACTCAGGCGGGGAGCTGTTTTTT.